This entry features one T cell receptor beta chain sequence. As processed by the authors: Amplified reference gene primers provided the basis for estimating nucleated cell counts. Measured with immunoSEQ multiplex PCR; TCRdb has only the in-frame clones, and not every one. Clone size and V and J calls were adopted from that table, with D and trimming inferred from the DNA. The table shows 70,000 or so clones, with around 74% occurring only once. The data derive from a study of blood T cell repertoires in COVID-19. About the research overall: Researchers got acute and convalescent COVID-19 samples from the United States, Italy and Spain. The analysed material was cDNA or gDNA that came from T cells, B-cell-depleted T cells, or PBMCs.

Sequencing was done on a sample of peripheral blood. The source is a man between 65 and 79 years old with acute or convalescent COVID-19.

CDR3 protein: CASSQDPAGGNQETQYF. For the CDR3, the DNA is TGCGCCAGCAGCCAAGACCCGGCCGGAGGGAACCAAGAGACCCAGTACTTC. The chain links TRBV4-1 to TRBJ2-5, with D possibly matching TRBD2 (6 bases). Per the germline V gene, CDR1 is MGHRA and CDR2 is YSYEKL. Trimming pared 0 bases from V and 0 bases from J, leaving 14 bases between. The CDR3 has 17 residues.